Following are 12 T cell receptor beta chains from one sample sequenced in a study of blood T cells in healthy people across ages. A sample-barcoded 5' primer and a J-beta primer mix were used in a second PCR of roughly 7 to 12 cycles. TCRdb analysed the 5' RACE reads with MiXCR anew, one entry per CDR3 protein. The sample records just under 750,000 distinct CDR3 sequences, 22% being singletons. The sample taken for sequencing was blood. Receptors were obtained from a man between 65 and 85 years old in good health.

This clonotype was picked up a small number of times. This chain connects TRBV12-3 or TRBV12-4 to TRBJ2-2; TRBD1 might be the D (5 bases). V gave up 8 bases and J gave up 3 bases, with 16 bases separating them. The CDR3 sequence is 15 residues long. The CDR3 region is CASQGAPRDTGELFF. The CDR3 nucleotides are TGTGCCAGCCAAGGGGCACCTCGGGACACCGGGGAGCTGTTTTTT.

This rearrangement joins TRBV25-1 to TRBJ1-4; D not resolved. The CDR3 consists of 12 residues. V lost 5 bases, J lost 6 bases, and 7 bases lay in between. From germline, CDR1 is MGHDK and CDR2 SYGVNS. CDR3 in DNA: TGTGCCAGCAGTCGCGAGGATGAAAAACTGTTTTTT. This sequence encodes CASSREDEKLFF.

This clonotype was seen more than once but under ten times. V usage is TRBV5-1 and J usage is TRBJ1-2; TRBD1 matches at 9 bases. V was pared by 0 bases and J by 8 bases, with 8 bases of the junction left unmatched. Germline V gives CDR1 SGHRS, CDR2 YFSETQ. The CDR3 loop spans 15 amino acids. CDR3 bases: TGCGCCAGCAGCTTGGCCGCCGGGACAGGGAGCGGCTACACCTTC. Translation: CASSLAAGTGSGYTF.

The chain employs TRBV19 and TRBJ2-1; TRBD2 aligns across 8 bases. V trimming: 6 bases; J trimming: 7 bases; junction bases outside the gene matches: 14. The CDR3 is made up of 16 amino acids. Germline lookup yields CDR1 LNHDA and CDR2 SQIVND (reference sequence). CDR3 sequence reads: CASSRTSGLKGNEQFF. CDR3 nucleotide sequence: TGTGCCAGTAGCCGAACTAGCGGCCTCAAGGGTAATGAGCAGTTCTTC.

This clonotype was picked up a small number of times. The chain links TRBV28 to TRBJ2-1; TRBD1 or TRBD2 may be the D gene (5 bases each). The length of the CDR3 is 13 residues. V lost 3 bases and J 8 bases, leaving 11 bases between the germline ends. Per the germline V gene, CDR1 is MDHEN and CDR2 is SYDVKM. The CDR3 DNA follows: TGTGCCAGCAGTTTTGAGGGGTGGGATGAGCAGTTCTTC. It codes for CASSFEGWDEQFF.

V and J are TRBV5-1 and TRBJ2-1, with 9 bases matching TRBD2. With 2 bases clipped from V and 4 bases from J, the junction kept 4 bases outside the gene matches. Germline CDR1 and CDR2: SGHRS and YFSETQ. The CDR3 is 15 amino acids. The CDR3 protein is CASSFRLADYNEQFF. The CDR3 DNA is TGCGCCAGCAGCTTTAGACTAGCGGATTACAATGAGCAGTTCTTC.

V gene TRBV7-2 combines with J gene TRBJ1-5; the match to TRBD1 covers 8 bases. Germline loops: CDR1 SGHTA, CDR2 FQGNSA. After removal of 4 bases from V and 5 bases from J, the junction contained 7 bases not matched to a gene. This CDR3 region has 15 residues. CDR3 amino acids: CASSYHPGGDQPQHF. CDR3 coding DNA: TGTGCCAGCAGCTATCACCCAGGGGGCGATCAGCCCCAGCATTTT. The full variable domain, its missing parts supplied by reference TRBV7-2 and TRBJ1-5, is GAGVSQSPSNKVTEKGKDVELRCDPISGHTALYWYRQSLGQGLEFLIYFQGNSAPDKSGLPSDRFSAERTGGSVSTLTIQRTQQEDSAVYLCASSYHPGGDQPQHFGDGTRLSIL.

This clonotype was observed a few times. CDR3 loop: CASSFPGQGAWDNTQYF. CDR3 sequence (DNA): TGTGCCAGCAGCTTCCCGGGACAGGGGGCTTGGGATAATACGCAGTATTTT. The chain joins TRBV5-8 to TRBJ2-3, with 12 bases lining up with TRBD1. The CDR3 runs 17 residues. From germline, CDR1 is SGHTS and CDR2 YDEGEE. V shed 2 bases and J 7 bases; nucleotides not matched to a gene: 11. The full variable domain, completed using reference TRBV5-8 and TRBJ2-3, is EAGVTQSPTHLIKTRGQQATLRCSPISGHTSVYWYQQALGLGLQFLLWYDEGEERNRGNFPPRFSGRQFPNYSSELNVNALELEDSALYLCASSFPGQGAWDNTQYFGPGTRLTVL.

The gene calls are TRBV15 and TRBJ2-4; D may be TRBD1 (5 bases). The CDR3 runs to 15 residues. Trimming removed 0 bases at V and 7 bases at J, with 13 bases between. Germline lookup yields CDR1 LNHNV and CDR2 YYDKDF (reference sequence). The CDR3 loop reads CATSRDWGLANIQYF. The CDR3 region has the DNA TGTGCCACCAGCAGAGATTGGGGCCTTGCGAACATTCAGTACTTC. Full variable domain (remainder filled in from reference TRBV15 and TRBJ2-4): DAMVIQNPRYQVTQFGKPVTLSCSQTLNHNVMYWYQQKSSQAPKLLFHYYDKDFNNEADTPDNFQSRRPNTSFCFLDIRSPGLGDTAMYLCATSRDWGLANIQYFGAGTRLSVL.

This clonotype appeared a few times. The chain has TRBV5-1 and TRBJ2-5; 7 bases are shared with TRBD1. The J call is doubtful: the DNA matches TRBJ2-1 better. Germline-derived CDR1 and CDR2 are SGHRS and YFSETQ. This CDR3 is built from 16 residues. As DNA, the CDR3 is TGCGCCAGCAGCTCTAGACCAGGGGGAAGCCACAATGAGCAGTTCTTC. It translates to CASSSRPGGSHNEQFF.

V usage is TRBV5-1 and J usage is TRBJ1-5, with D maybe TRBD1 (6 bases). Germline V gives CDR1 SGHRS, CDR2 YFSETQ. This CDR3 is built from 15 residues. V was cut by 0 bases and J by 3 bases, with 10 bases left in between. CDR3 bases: TGCGCCAGCAGCTTGGCGGGGGCCCCCAATCAGCCCCAGCATTTT. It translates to CASSLAGAPNQPQHF.

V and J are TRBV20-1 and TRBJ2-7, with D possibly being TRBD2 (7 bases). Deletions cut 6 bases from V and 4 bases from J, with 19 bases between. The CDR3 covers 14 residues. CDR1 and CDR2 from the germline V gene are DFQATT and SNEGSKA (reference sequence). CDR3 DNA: TGCAGTGCAAAAGGAGGGGGGGAGCATTACGAGCAGTACTTC. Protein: CSAKGGGEHYEQYF.